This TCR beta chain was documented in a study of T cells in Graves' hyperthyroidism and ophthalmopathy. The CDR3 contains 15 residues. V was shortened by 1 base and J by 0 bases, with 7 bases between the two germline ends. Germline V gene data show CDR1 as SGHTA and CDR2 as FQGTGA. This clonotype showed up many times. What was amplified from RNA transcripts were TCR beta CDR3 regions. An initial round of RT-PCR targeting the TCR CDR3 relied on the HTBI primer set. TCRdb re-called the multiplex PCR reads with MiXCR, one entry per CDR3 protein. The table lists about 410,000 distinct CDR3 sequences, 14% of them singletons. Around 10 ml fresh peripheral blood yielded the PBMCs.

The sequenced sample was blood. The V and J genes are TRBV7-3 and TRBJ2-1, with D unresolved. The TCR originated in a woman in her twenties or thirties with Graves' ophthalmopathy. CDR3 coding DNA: TGTGCCAGCAGCTTAAGCAGGAGCTCCTACAATGAGCAGTTCTTC. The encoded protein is CASSLSRSSYNEQFF.